What follows are 27 T cell receptor beta chains derived from one specimen sequenced in a study of cytomegalovirus exposure and HLA in healthy donors. A multiplex PCR was run with 60 Vbeta primers and 13 Jbeta primers. Data came from immunoSEQ multiplex PCR; TCRdb stores just in-frame clones and leaves some out. Found here are about 150,000 clones, approximately 81% of them singletons; the top ten hold 1%. Sequenced input: PBMCs. The receptors stem from a boy aged 2 to 10 in good health and CMV-seronegative.

The chain has TRBV5-6 and TRBJ2-2, with 7 bases matching TRBD1. Germline loops: CDR1 SGHDT, CDR2 YYEEEE. Trimming at V came to 2 bases and at J to 5 bases, leaving 9 bases not matched to a gene. The CDR3 length is 16 residues. The CDR3 reads CASSFLTGFRTGELFF. For the CDR3, the DNA is TGTGCCAGCAGCTTTTTGACAGGGTTCAGGACCGGGGAGCTGTTTTTT.

This clone is a singleton in its sample. CDR3 DNA sequence: TGTGCCAGCAGTGAAACTCTTGGGGAGAATTTCTTC. Translating gives CASSETLGENFF. This chain links TRBV6-1 with TRBJ2-1; a weak D match, TRBD2 (5 bases). The germline V and J ends were trimmed by 2 bases and 16 bases, with 15 bases remaining between them. The germline CDR1 and CDR2 sequences are MNHNS and SASEGT. The CDR3 totals 12 residues.

The rearrangement joins TRBV6-1 to TRBJ1-2; D might be TRBD1 (5 bases). CDR1 MNHNS and CDR2 SASEGT come from the germline V gene. This CDR3 contains 12 residues. The ends were cut back, 5 bases at V and 7 bases at J, with 11 bases in the middle. The DNA for the CDR3 is TGTGCCAGCAGTTCCAGGGTGGCTGGCTACACCTTC. Translating gives CASSSRVAGYTF.

This rearrangement joins TRBV9 to TRBJ1-4; D not certain. Germline lookup yields CDR1 SGDLS and CDR2 YYNGEE. The V and J ends lost 0 bases and 4 bases respectively, with 7 bases between them. The CDR3 length is 14 residues. The CDR3 sequence: CASSVGPDNEKLFF. The DNA for the CDR3 is TGTGCCAGCAGCGTAGGTCCAGATAATGAAAAACTGTTTTTT.

This rearrangement joins TRBV30 to TRBJ1-5; D is unresolved. CDR3 length: 13 amino acids. Trimming shortened V by 5 bases and J by 3 bases, and 11 bases separated the two germline ends. CDR1 is GTSNPN and CDR2 is SVGIG in the germline V gene (reference sequence). CDR3 protein: CAWSYAINQPQHF. The CDR3 DNA sequence: TGTGCCTGGTCGTACGCGATCAATCAGCCCCAGCATTTT.

This chain uses TRBV10-3 with TRBJ2-7; 9 bases map to TRBD1. Looked up from germline, CDR1 is ENHRY and CDR2 is SYGVKD. J was trimmed by 8 bases and V by 5 bases; bases with no gene match: 7. This CDR3 is 13 amino acids long. The CDR3 DNA reads as TGTGCCATCAGTCCCCCCGGACAGGGGAAGCAGTACGTC. Its protein product is CAISPPGQGKQYV.

This clone was detected only a few times. The rearrangement uses TRBV6-1 and TRBJ1-2, with D tentatively TRBD1 (6 bases). Germline V gives CDR1 MNHNS, CDR2 SASEGT. The CDR3 covers 11 residues. Trimming stripped 8 bases from V and 8 bases from J, with 12 bases between. The CDR3 is CASGGARGYTF. CDR3 DNA: TGTGCCAGCGGGGGGGCGAGGGGCTACACCTTC.

J is TRBJ1-1 and V is TRBV10-2; no reliable D call. The V gene lost 1 base and the J gene lost 5 bases, with 14 bases spanning the gap. Germline V gene lookup returns CDR1 WSHSY and CDR2 SAAADI. The CDR3 is 15 amino acids. The CDR3 sequence: CASSELVRSETEAFF. Written as DNA, the CDR3 is TGCGCCAGCAGTGAGTTGGTCAGGTCGGAAACTGAAGCTTTCTTT.

The chain is built from TRBV2 and TRBJ2-5; a possible D gene is TRBD2 (7 bases). The ends were cut back, 8 bases at V and 1 base at J, with 14 bases in the middle. Germline values: CDR1 SNHLY, CDR2 FYNNEI. CDR3 length: 14 residues. For the CDR3, the DNA is TGTGCCAGCCTGGGGGGGCGGTCCCAAGAGACCCAGTACTTC. Translating it yields CASLGGRSQETQYF.

The gene calls are TRBV4-1 and TRBJ1-2; D is unresolved. Trimming pared 1 base from V and 9 bases from J, leaving 12 bases between. CDR1 is MGHRA and CDR2 is YSYEKL in the germline V gene. The CDR3 extends over 13 amino acids. The CDR3 DNA sequence: TGCGCCAGCAGCCAAGGGGCCCCGCCGAGCTACACCTTC. It encodes CASSQGAPPSYTF.

This clone was counted only a few times. The chain links TRBV6-6 to TRBJ1-2, with D hard to call. The CDR3 spans 13 residues. The ends were cut back, 0 bases at V and 7 bases at J, with 9 bases in the middle. Germline CDR1 reads MNHNY; CDR2 reads SVGAGI (reference sequence). The DNA for the CDR3 is TGTGCCAGCAGTTACTCTGTCGGGTCTGGCTACACCTTC. This gives the protein CASSYSVGSGYTF.

This clone was counted a few times. The chain has TRBV9 and TRBJ2-7; no reliable D call. The CDR3 spans 14 residues. Germline V gives CDR1 SGDLS, CDR2 YYNGEE. The germline V and J ends were trimmed by 4 bases and 1 base, with 12 bases remaining between them. This CDR3 reads CASSQEPISYEQYF. The CDR3 DNA sequence: TGTGCCAGCAGCCAAGAGCCAATTTCCTACGAGCAGTACTTC.

V is TRBV7-8 and J is TRBJ1-5, with 8 bases aligning to TRBD1. The CDR3 sequence is 16 residues long. The germline CDR1 and CDR2 sequences are SGHVS and FQNEAQ. The junction had 9 bases not matched to a gene; V was cut back by 5 bases and J by 3 bases. The CDR3 nucleotides are TGTGCCAGCAGCCCCGGGACAGGCGCTTCCAATCAGCCCCAGCATTTT. Protein product: CASSPGTGASNQPQHF.

The genes are TRBV10-2 and TRBJ1-3; 8 positions match TRBD1. V was pared by 8 bases and J by 0 bases, with 3 bases of the junction left unmatched. Per the germline V gene, CDR1 is WSHSY and CDR2 is SAAADI. The CDR3 runs to 14 residues. The CDR3 DNA follows: TGCGCCAGCGGGGGACAGGTCTCTGGAAACACCATATATTTT. Translation: CASGGQVSGNTIYF.

This clone showed up just once. The chain carries TRBV5-8 and TRBJ2-2; D is possibly TRBD1 (5 bases). CDR1 is SGHTS and CDR2 is YDEGEE in the germline V gene. V lost 0 bases, J lost 3 bases, and 12 bases lay in between. The CDR3 sequence is 16 residues long. In DNA, the CDR3 is TGTGCCAGCAGCTTGGTAGGGGCCCGGCACACCGGGGAGCTGTTTTTT. Translated: CASSLVGARHTGELFF.

The genes are TRBV28 and TRBJ2-7; TRBD2 aligns across 7 bases. The CDR3 is 15 amino acids. V dropped 2 bases and J dropped 4; count of bases not matched to a gene: 8. CDR1 is MDHEN, CDR2 SYDVKM, per germline. This chain's CDR3 is CASSLDSGEGYEQYF. CDR3 DNA sequence: TGTGCCAGCAGTTTAGATTCGGGGGAGGGGTACGAGCAGTACTTC.

This sequence joins TRBV2 and TRBJ2-1; TRBD2 agrees at 12 bases. The CDR3 consists of 20 residues. Germline CDR1 is SNHLY and CDR2 is FYNNEI. V shed 6 bases and J 0 bases; nucleotides not matched to a gene: 15. This CDR3 reads CASSGGGATSGSSSYNEQFF. CDR3 nucleotide sequence: TGTGCCAGCAGCGGCGGAGGGGCGACTAGCGGGAGCAGCTCCTACAATGAGCAGTTCTTC.

This sequence joins TRBV7-2 and TRBJ1-4; 12 bases are shared with TRBD1. This CDR3 has 16 residues. Germline V gene sequence: CDR1 SGHTA, CDR2 FQGNSA. J lost 7 bases, V lost 1 base, and 4 bases had no gene match. CDR3 amino acids: CASSLEGTGGREKLFF. CDR3 sequence (DNA): TGTGCCAGCAGCTTAGAAGGGACAGGGGGCCGTGAAAAACTGTTTTTT.

The genes are TRBV6-5 and TRBJ2-3, with TRBD2 identical over 13 bases. Trimming cost V 2 bases and J 4 bases; bases outside gene matches: 3. The CDR3 has 16 amino acids. CDR1 is MNHEY and CDR2 is SVGAGI in the germline V gene. The CDR3 protein is CASSYGTSGIADTQYF. The CDR3 DNA is TGTGCCAGCAGTTACGGGACTAGCGGGATCGCAGATACGCAGTATTTT.

The rearrangement joins TRBV14 to TRBJ2-4, with D maybe TRBD2 (7 bases). The germline V and J ends were trimmed by 0 bases and 3 bases, with 15 bases remaining between them. Germline assignment: CDR1 SGHDN and CDR2 FVKESK. The CDR3 is made up of 17 amino acids. CDR3 DNA: TGTGCCAGCAGCCAAGATCAAGGGGGGGTCGGCAAAAACATTCAGTACTTC. Its protein is CASSQDQGGVGKNIQYF.

The V gene is TRBV25-1, the J gene TRBJ2-3, with D perhaps matching TRBD1 (5 bases). CDR1 is MGHDK, CDR2 SYGVNS, per germline. This CDR3 has 17 amino acids. With 3 bases removed from V and 2 bases from J, the gap between germline ends came to 18 bases. Here the CDR3 reads CASSESKGKSDTDTQYF. Written as DNA, the CDR3 is TGTGCCAGCAGTGAGTCCAAGGGGAAGTCGGACACAGATACGCAGTATTTT. The full variable domain, its missing parts supplied by reference TRBV25-1 and TRBJ2-3, is EADIYQTPRYLVIGTGKKITLECSQTMGHDKMYWYQQDPGMELHLIHYSYGVNSTEKGDLSSESTVSRIRTEHFPLTLESARPSHTSQYLCASSESKGKSDTDTQYFGPGTRLTVL.

The chain uses TRBV27 and TRBJ2-3; 12 nucleotides align to TRBD2. Germline CDR1 and CDR2: MNHEY and SMNVEV (reference sequence). The ends lost 9 bases at V and 7 bases at J; junction bases unmatched: 17. This CDR3 contains 17 residues. CDR3: CASSGLAGSLGGYTQYF. Written as DNA, the CDR3 is TGTGCCAGTAGCGGACTAGCGGGATCCCTCGGGGGTTATACGCAGTATTTT.

This clone was seen a single time. The chain couples TRBV5-6 to TRBJ2-7; 7 bases fit TRBD1. Trimming cost V 4 bases and J 6 bases; bases outside gene matches: 10. CDR3 length equals 14 residues. Germline V gene data show CDR1 as SGHDT and CDR2 as YYEEEE. In nucleotides, the CDR3 is TGTGCCAGCAGCCAGGGGGTTCAGAATCGCGAGCAGTACTTC. Residues: CASSQGVQNREQYF.

This chain connects TRBV9 to TRBJ2-1, with 11 bases aligning to TRBD2. CDR1 SGDLS and CDR2 YYNGEE come from the germline V gene. The length of the CDR3 is 20 residues. J lost 2 bases, V lost 0 bases, and 13 bases had no gene match. CDR3 loop: CASSVVPSSGGGTTYNEQFF. The CDR3 DNA is TGTGCCAGCAGCGTAGTCCCAAGTAGCGGGGGGGGGACTACCTACAATGAGCAGTTCTTC. Complete variable domain (other parts from reference TRBV9 and TRBJ2-1): DSGVTQTPKHLITATGQRVTLRCSPRSGDLSVYWYQQSLDQGLQFLIQYYNGEERAKGNILERFSAQQFPDLHSELNLSSLELGDSALYFCASSVVPSSGGGTTYNEQFFGPGTRLTVL.

The genes are TRBV30 and TRBJ1-5, with 7 bases that match TRBD1. After removal of 4 bases from V and 6 bases from J, the junction contained 6 bases not matched to a gene. Germline CDR1 and CDR2: GTSNPN and SVGIG (reference sequence). The CDR3 totals 13 residues. The chain's CDR3 is CAWTGQGGQPQHF. CDR3 DNA: TGTGCCTGGACTGGGCAGGGGGGTCAGCCCCAGCATTTT.

The chain recombines TRBV5-1 with TRBJ1-1; weak D call: TRBD1 (5 bases). The V end was cut by 5 bases, the J end by 1 base, with 12 bases between. Germline values: CDR1 SGHRS, CDR2 YFSETQ. This CDR3 has 14 residues. CDR3 nucleotides: TGCGCCAGCAGACCAGGGAATTCGAACACTGAAGCTTTCTTT. Protein product: CASRPGNSNTEAFF.

This chain uses TRBV14 with TRBJ1-2; TRBD1 is a possible D gene (6 bases). The CDR3 is 14 residues long. Deletions cut 0 bases from V and 7 bases from J, with 12 bases between. CDR1 is SGHDN, CDR2 FVKESK, per germline. CDR3 residues: CASSQDFSGVGYTF. The CDR3 region has the DNA TGTGCCAGCAGCCAAGATTTTTCAGGGGTTGGCTACACCTTC.